A single sample gave rise to the 28 T cell receptor beta chains below, sequenced in a study of memory CD4+ T cells and cytomegalovirus serostatus. The sort gate was single viable CD3+CD4+CD8-CD45RO+ cells for memory CD4+ T cells. Produced via immunoSEQ multiplex PCR; TCRdb's table is partial and in-frame only. The repertoire has about 53,000 clones, around four fifths of them found once; the top ten carry over 0.65%. Sequencing was performed on memory CD4+ T cells from blood. These receptors all come from an adult in good health and CMV-seronegative.

The V call is TRBV4-2, the J call TRBJ1-1; a weak D match, TRBD1 (5 bases). This CDR3 contains 16 residues. V lost 4 bases to trimming and J lost 3 bases, with 18 bases between them. Germline V gene lookup returns CDR1 LGHNA and CDR2 YNFKEQ. CDR3 region: CASSPYRTSGDTEAFF. DNA of the CDR3: TGTGCCAGCAGCCCTTACCGAACCTCGGGGGACACTGAAGCTTTCTTT.

CDR3 nucleotide sequence: TGTGCCAGCAGTCTTGGGGGACAGTGGCGGATCGGCTACACCTTC. The encoded protein is CASSLGGQWRIGYTF. The J gene is TRBJ1-2, the V gene TRBV2; TRBD1 matches 7 bases. The CDR3 is 15 amino acids. CDR1 is SNHLY, CDR2 FYNNEI, per germline. Trimming at V came to 5 bases and at J to 8 bases, leaving 14 bases not matched to a gene.

The chain is built from TRBV7-2 and TRBJ2-2, with TRBD2 identical over 8 bases. Trimming removed 1 base from V and 6 bases from J; junction bases left unmatched: 10. Germline lookup yields CDR1 SGHTA and CDR2 FQGNSA. The CDR3 sequence is 17 residues long. This CDR3 is CASSLVVRGGRAGELFF. The CDR3 region has the DNA TGTGCCAGCAGCTTAGTAGTCCGGGGGGGCCGGGCCGGGGAGCTGTTTTTT.

The V gene is TRBV2, the J gene TRBJ1-1; D unclear. CDR3 length: 14 residues. Trimming removed 6 bases from V and 1 base from J, with 12 bases in between. Germline CDR1 is SNHLY and CDR2 is FYNNEI. The CDR3 region is CASRPLRQNTEAFF. CDR3 sequence (DNA): TGTGCCAGCAGACCTTTGCGGCAGAACACTGAAGCTTTCTTT.

This chain uses TRBV5-1 with TRBJ1-2; D is perhaps TRBD1 (5 bases). CDR3 length: 15 residues. V was pared by 4 bases and J by 4 bases, with 17 bases between. From germline, CDR1 is SGHRS and CDR2 YFSETQ. CDR3 in DNA: TGCGCCAGCAGCCCGACGGTTGGGGGTTCCTATGGCTACACCTTC. Amino acid sequence: CASSPTVGGSYGYTF.

The chain employs TRBV7-6 and TRBJ2-1; 10 bases are shared with TRBD1. CDR1 and CDR2 from the germline V gene are SGHVS and FNYEAQ. Germline trimming cut 5 bases from V and 0 bases from J; bases unmatched to any gene: 1. This CDR3 comprises 15 residues. As DNA, the CDR3 is TGTGCCAGCAGCCGGGACAGGGGCTCCTACAATGAGCAGTTCTTC. Translation gives CASSRDRGSYNEQFF.

This chain joins TRBV6-1 and TRBJ1-1, with D tentatively TRBD1 (6 bases). Germline loops: CDR1 MNHNS, CDR2 SASEGT. The CDR3 runs 12 residues. In nucleotides, the CDR3 is TGTCGGGGGGGCGAACGAAACACTGAAGCTTTCTTT. Amino acids: CRGGERNTEAFF.

This rearrangement joins TRBV5-1 to TRBJ1-3, with no clear D. The CDR3 has 14 amino acids. Trimming removed 0 bases from V and 2 bases from J, with 6 bases in between. Per the germline V gene, CDR1 is SGHRS and CDR2 is YFSETQ. The CDR3 sequence is CASSLGVTGNTIYF. The CDR3, as DNA: TGCGCCAGCAGCTTGGGGGTAACTGGAAACACCATATATTTT.

The J gene is TRBJ1-6, the V gene TRBV4-3; 7 bases align to TRBD1. The V gene's germline CDR1 is LGHNA and CDR2 YSLEER. With 1 base clipped from V and 6 bases from J, the junction kept 6 bases outside the gene matches. The CDR3 runs 16 residues. CDR3 nucleotide sequence: TGCGCCAGCAGCCAAGTATCCGGGACAGTTAATTCACCCCTCCACTTT. Encoded protein: CASSQVSGTVNSPLHF.

This chain links TRBV7-3 with TRBJ2-3; D is perhaps TRBD2 (6 bases). The CDR3 sequence is 16 residues long. Trimming pared 5 bases from V and 2 bases from J, leaving 17 bases between. The germline CDR1 and CDR2 sequences are SGHTA and FQGTGA. DNA of the CDR3: TGTGCCAGCAGCACGGGAGTCCGGACTGACACAGATACGCAGTATTTT. Translating it yields CASSTGVRTDTDTQYF.

This chain links TRBV29-1 with TRBJ2-6; D is possibly TRBD1 (5 bases). The CDR3 runs 14 residues. Per germline, CDR1 SQVTM and CDR2 ANQGSEA. Trimming stripped 2 bases from V and 2 bases from J, with 7 bases between. CDR3 sequence reads: CSVESGTGANVLTF. DNA for the CDR3: TGCAGCGTTGAATCAGGGACTGGGGCCAACGTCCTGACTTTC.

This clone appeared a few times. The J gene is TRBJ1-1, the V gene TRBV9; maybe TRBD1 (6 bases). The CDR3 contains 15 residues. With 0 bases removed from V and 5 bases from J, the gap between germline ends came to 14 bases. Germline-derived CDR1 and CDR2 are SGDLS and YYNGEE. This CDR3 reads CASSVEDTGRTEAFF. In DNA, the CDR3 is TGTGCCAGCAGCGTAGAAGATACAGGGAGGACTGAAGCTTTCTTT.

This chain connects TRBV28 to TRBJ1-3; 7 nucleotides align to TRBD1. Per germline, CDR1 MDHEN and CDR2 SYDVKM. The V segment lost 7 bases and the J segment 4 bases; nucleotides outside the gene matches: 10. This CDR3 has 15 amino acids. DNA for the CDR3: TGTGCCAGCACCCCCTTCACAGGGGTGGGAAACACCATATATTTT. It translates to CASTPFTGVGNTIYF.

The chain is built from TRBV28 and TRBJ2-3, with D maybe TRBD1 (6 bases). Between the trimmed V and J ends, which lost 10 bases and 4 bases, there was a span of 18 bases. Germline V gene sequence: CDR1 MDHEN, CDR2 SYDVKM. The CDR3 runs 14 residues. The CDR3 DNA follows: TGTGCCACCTCAAGTGGGGGCAGCGCAGATACGCAGTATTTT. Translating it yields CATSSGGSADTQYF. Variable domain in full (rest from reference TRBV28 and TRBJ2-3): DVKVTQSSRYLVKRTGEKVFLECVQDMDHENMFWYRQDPGLGLRLIYFSYDVKMKEKGDIPEGYSVSREKKERFSLILESASTNQTSMYLCATSSGGSADTQYFGPGTRLTVL.

The V call is TRBV7-8, the J call TRBJ1-2; D not resolved. The length of the CDR3 is 12 residues. Germline V CDR1 and CDR2: SGHVS, FQNEAQ. V dropped 3 bases and J dropped 4 bases, with 6 bases sitting between them. CDR3 sequence reads: CASSFPRYGYTF. The CDR3 DNA is TGTGCCAGCAGCTTCCCCCGCTATGGCTACACCTTC.

The chain recombines TRBV10-3 with TRBJ1-6; D gene ambiguous. This CDR3 comprises 14 residues. Germline CDR1 and CDR2: ENHRY and SYGVKD. The ends were cut back, 3 bases at V and 7 bases at J, with 10 bases in the middle. CDR3 residues: CAISDSGPNSPLHF. In nucleotides, the CDR3 is TGTGCCATCAGTGATTCTGGCCCCAATTCACCCCTCCACTTT.

This clone was seen more than once but under ten times. The V gene is TRBV29-1, the J gene TRBJ1-2; D call uncertain. The CDR3 extends over 12 amino acids. The germline V and J ends were trimmed by 4 bases and 1 base, with 7 bases remaining between them. Per the germline V gene, CDR1 is SQVTM and CDR2 is ANQGSEA. The CDR3 DNA sequence: TGCAGCGTTGCCAGCCTTAACTATGGCTACACCTTC. This translates into CSVASLNYGYTF.

This clone was recorded a few times. The chain uses TRBV6-4 and TRBJ1-1; no definite D call. Per the germline V gene, CDR1 is MRHNA and CDR2 is SNTAGT. The CDR3 loop spans 14 amino acids. Trimming left V 0 bases short and J 4 bases short, with 9 bases between. The CDR3 sequence: CASSDSKRRTEAFF. The CDR3 coding sequence is TGTGCCAGCAGTGACTCGAAGAGGCGCACTGAAGCTTTCTTT.

The chain uses TRBV6-1 and TRBJ1-5, with no clear D. Between the trimmed V and J ends, which lost 2 bases and 5 bases, there was a span of 7 bases. The CDR3 is made up of 13 amino acids. Looked up from germline, CDR1 is MNHNS and CDR2 is SASEGT. This CDR3 is CASSEFGHQPQHF. The CDR3 DNA sequence: TGTGCCAGCAGTGAATTTGGGCATCAGCCCCAGCATTTT.

The count of this clone is one. The chain couples TRBV30 to TRBJ1-5; D possibly corresponds to TRBD1 (6 bases). The germline gives CDR1 GTSNPN, CDR2 SVGIG (reference sequence). The CDR3 totals 14 residues. The V gene lost 3 bases and the J gene lost 5 bases, with 14 bases spanning the gap. CDR3 protein: CAWSALRGDQPQHF. The CDR3 DNA follows: TGTGCCTGGAGCGCGCTCAGGGGAGATCAGCCCCAGCATTTT.

The J gene is TRBJ1-1, the V gene TRBV6-5; 10 nucleotides match TRBD1. The germline V gene encodes CDR1 MNHEY and CDR2 SVGAGI. V was pared by 4 bases and J by 5 bases, with 10 bases of the junction left unmatched. This CDR3 region has 16 residues. The CDR3 bases are TGTGCCAGCAGTTCCCGGGACAGGGGAGTCGGTACTGAAGCTTTCTTT. Amino acids: CASSSRDRGVGTEAFF.

The chain couples TRBV6-6 to TRBJ1-6; D not resolved. Germline loops: CDR1 MNHNY, CDR2 SVGAGI (reference sequence). Trimming took 0 bases from V and 7 from J, leaving 10 bases between them. This CDR3 region has 15 residues. The CDR3 coding sequence is TGTGCCAGCAGTTACTCGAGAGGGCCGAATTCACCCCTCCACTTT. Encoded protein: CASSYSRGPNSPLHF.

This chain uses TRBV6-1 with TRBJ2-7; 8 nucleotides line up with TRBD1. This CDR3 region has 17 residues. CDR1 is MNHNS and CDR2 is SASEGT in the germline V gene. The V and J ends lost 4 bases and 7 bases, in that order; junction bases with no gene match: 18. The CDR3 spells CASSARPGGAVAGEQYF. CDR3 bases: TGTGCCAGCAGTGCGAGGCCAGGGGGCGCGGTTGCGGGGGAGCAGTACTTC.

The chain joins TRBV7-9 to TRBJ2-2; TRBD1 might be the D (5 bases). With 0 bases removed from V and 1 base from J, the gap between germline ends came to 6 bases. The CDR3 consists of 15 residues. CDR1 is SEHNR and CDR2 is FQNEAQ in the germline V gene (reference sequence). CDR3 sequence reads: CASSLAQGNTGELFF. Written as DNA, the CDR3 is TGTGCCAGCAGCTTAGCCCAGGGGAACACCGGGGAGCTGTTTTTT.

The rearrangement links TRBV18 to TRBJ1-6; D call uncertain. Germline loops: CDR1 KGHSH, CDR2 LQKENI. The ends were cut back, 3 bases at V and 5 bases at J, with 8 bases in the middle. This CDR3 is 14 amino acids long. CDR3 in amino acids: CASSPRTDNSPLHF. CDR3 DNA sequence: TGTGCCAGCTCACCCCGGACTGATAATTCACCCCTCCACTTT.

The sample holds one count of this clone. V gene TRBV10-3 combines with J gene TRBJ2-5; 8 bases line up with TRBD2. Trimming removed 6 bases from V and 6 bases from J; junction bases left unmatched: 9. Germline assignment: CDR1 ENHRY and CDR2 SYGVKD. This CDR3 has 14 residues. The DNA of the CDR3 is TGTGCCATCAGCCCGACGGGGGGGGAGAAGACCCAGTACTTC. Translated, it gives CAISPTGGEKTQYF.

The chain employs TRBV18 and TRBJ1-4; D ambiguous. CDR1 is KGHSH, CDR2 LQKENI, per germline. The CDR3 consists of 15 residues. The V end was cut by 3 bases, the J end by 0 bases, with 8 bases between. The CDR3 DNA reads TGTGCCAGCTCACCTACAGACGCAACTAATGAAAAACTGTTTTTT. As protein: CASSPTDATNEKLFF.

This chain links TRBV6-6 with TRBJ1-4; D is ambiguous. The length of the CDR3 is 12 residues. The germline V gene encodes CDR1 MNHNY and CDR2 SVGAGI (reference sequence). Trimming removed 6 bases from V and 0 bases from J, with 2 bases in between. The CDR3: CASRTTNEKLFF. CDR3 bases: TGTGCCAGCAGAACAACTAATGAAAAACTGTTTTTT.